Shown below are 22 T cell receptor beta chains from a single sample sequenced in a study of cytomegalovirus exposure and HLA in healthy donors. PCR amplification relied on 60 Vbeta primers (plus 13 Jbeta primers). The assay was immunoSEQ multiplex PCR, and TCRdb's table has in-frame clones only and misses some. The table lists around 140,000 clones, 66% of them singletons. Sequenced: PBMCs. Receptor source: a woman aged 55-70 years in good health and CMV-seronegative.

There are a few counts of this clone. The V call is TRBV28, the J call TRBJ1-1; 9 bases are a match to TRBD1. Germline V CDR1 and CDR2: MDHEN, SYDVKM. There are 14 residues in the CDR3. With 6 bases clipped from V and 4 bases from J, the junction kept 6 bases outside the gene matches. CDR3 in DNA: TGTGCCAGCAGCCGGGACAGGGTTATCACTGAAGCTTTCTTT. This translates into CASSRDRVITEAFF.

The chain combines TRBV5-4 with TRBJ1-1; D uncertain. Germline V lookup: CDR1 SGHNT, CDR2 YYREEE (reference sequence). This CDR3 spans 14 amino acids. The V end lost 0 bases, the J end lost 1 base, and 7 bases lay between the germline ends. The CDR3 nucleotides read TGTGCCAGCAGCTTGGTAGCCAGGAACACTGAAGCTTTCTTT. It specifies CASSLVARNTEAFF.

This clone was found a few times. The gene calls are TRBV5-1 and TRBJ2-7; 8 bases agree with TRBD2. Germline V gives CDR1 SGHRS, CDR2 YFSETQ. This CDR3 has 17 amino acids. Trimming at V came to 4 bases and at J to 2 bases, leaving 14 bases not matched to a gene. CDR3 nucleotide sequence: TGCGCCAGCAGCCCCCTGGCGCGGGAGGCCCCTCCCTACGAGCAGTACTTC. Amino acids: CASSPLAREAPPYEQYF.

In nucleotides, the CDR3 is TGTGCCAGCAGGGGACAGTTTAGCACAGATACGCAGTATTTT. Translating it yields CASRGQFSTDTQYF. V and J are TRBV2 and TRBJ2-3; TRBD1 matches 7 bases. The CDR3 is made up of 14 amino acids. The germline CDR1 and CDR2 sequences are SNHLY and FYNNEI. The junction had 3 bases not matched to a gene; V was cut back by 6 bases and J by 0 bases.

The chain couples TRBV5-1 to TRBJ2-7; D may be TRBD2 (7 bases). Germline loops: CDR1 SGHRS, CDR2 YFSETQ. The CDR3 extends over 14 amino acids. V lost 4 bases and J lost 0, with 11 bases in between. For the CDR3, the DNA is TGCGCCAGCAGCGGGGGGGCTGGCTCCTACGAGCAGTACTTC. This codes for CASSGGAGSYEQYF.

The chain links TRBV2 to TRBJ2-2, with D possibly matching TRBD2 (6 bases). Between the trimmed V and J ends, which lost 6 bases and 7 bases, there was a span of 18 bases. Germline loops: CDR1 SNHLY, CDR2 FYNNEI. The CDR3 contains 15 residues. This CDR3 is CASRELAVGGGELFF. The CDR3 coding sequence is TGTGCCAGCAGGGAATTAGCGGTTGGGGGCGGGGAGCTGTTTTTT.

CDR3: CASSSERGQFF. The CDR3, as DNA: TGTGCCAGCAGCAGCGAAAGGGGGCAGTTCTTC. This sequence joins TRBV28 and TRBJ2-1; possible D gene TRBD1, 5 bases. Germline CDR1 reads MDHEN; CDR2 reads SYDVKM. Trimming took off 6 bases at V and 12 bases at J, with 12 bases between the two ends. The CDR3 has 11 amino acids.

This rearrangement joins TRBV5-6 to TRBJ1-6; 7 bases line up with TRBD1. The CDR3 length is 12 residues. J was trimmed by 12 bases and V by 0 bases; bases with no gene match: 0. Germline V gene sequence: CDR1 SGHDT, CDR2 YYEEEE. CDR3 sequence reads: CASSLGQGPLHF. CDR3 nucleotide sequence: TGTGCCAGCAGCTTGGGACAGGGACCCCTCCACTTT.

This sequence joins TRBV5-1 and TRBJ1-1, with TRBD1 matching 8 bases. This CDR3 is built from 14 residues. In germline, CDR1 is SGHRS, CDR2 YFSETQ. V lost 4 bases to trimming and J lost 5 bases; unmatched junction nucleotides: 7. The CDR3 loop is CASSPPGQVTEAFF. The DNA for the CDR3 is TGCGCCAGCAGCCCCCCGGGACAGGTTACTGAAGCTTTCTTT.

This clone was seen only once. The CDR3 bases are TGTGCCAGCAGCGTCTCAGGACTAGCGGGAGGGAGCAACACCGGGGAGCTGTTTTTT. It yields the protein CASSVSGLAGGSNTGELFF. The chain employs TRBV9 and TRBJ2-2; 15 bases match TRBD2. Trimming cost V 2 bases and J 2 bases; bases outside gene matches: 7. Per germline, CDR1 SGDLS and CDR2 YYNGEE. CDR3 size: 19 residues.

This clone has more than one count but fewer than ten. CDR3 residues: CASSLTRRDTEAFF. In nucleotides, the CDR3 is TGTGCCAGCAGTTTAACCCGTCGGGACACTGAAGCTTTCTTT. V is TRBV27 and J is TRBJ1-1; unclear D gene. Germline V gene sequence: CDR1 MNHEY, CDR2 SMNVEV (reference sequence). The CDR3 runs 14 residues. Between the trimmed V and J ends, which lost 2 bases and 3 bases, there was a span of 10 bases.

As concerns this clone: This CDR3 is also generated by other DNA sequences in the sample. The V call is TRBV5-1, the J call TRBJ2-3, with 11 bases that match TRBD2. V trimming: 0 bases; J trimming: 6 bases; junction bases outside the gene matches: 3. This CDR3 is 15 amino acids long. Germline values: CDR1 SGHRS, CDR2 YFSETQ. The CDR3 is CASSLGLAGPDTQYF. The CDR3 DNA sequence: TGCGCCAGCAGCTTGGGACTAGCGGGGCCCGATACGCAGTATTTT. Supplemented by reference TRBV5-1 and TRBJ2-3, the full variable domain reads KAGVTQTPRYLIKTRGQQVTLSCSPISGHRSVSWYQQTPGQGLQFLFEYFSETQRNKGNFPGRFSGRQFSNSRSEMNVSTLELGDSALYLCASSLGLAGPDTQYFGPGTRLTVL.

The V call is TRBV6-6, the J call TRBJ2-5; TRBD1 might be the D (5 bases). Germline V gives CDR1 MNHNY, CDR2 SVGAGI (reference sequence). Trimming removed 6 bases at V and 5 bases at J, with 13 bases between. CDR3 length: 13 residues. DNA of the CDR3: TGTGCCAGCAGGCCGCAGGGCCGGGAGACCCAGTACTTC. The encoded protein is CASRPQGRETQYF.

The chain employs TRBV19 and TRBJ1-5; unclear D gene. The CDR3 sequence is 14 residues long. The germline CDR1 and CDR2 sequences are LNHDA and SQIVND (reference sequence). Deletions cut 6 bases from V and 6 bases from J, with 15 bases between. In nucleotides, the CDR3 is TGTGCCAGTAGCCTCGACCCGGGAGGTCAGCCCCAGCATTTT. Its protein product is CASSLDPGGQPQHF.

The rearrangement joins TRBV6-6 to TRBJ2-5; a possible D gene is TRBD1 (6 bases). V gave up 2 bases and J gave up 4 bases, with 11 bases separating them. Germline CDR1 is MNHNY and CDR2 is SVGAGI (reference sequence). The CDR3 runs 14 residues. The chain's CDR3 is CASSYGGPPETQYF. CDR3 DNA: TGTGCCAGCAGTTACGGGGGCCCCCCAGAGACCCAGTACTTC.

The chain combines TRBV6-6 with TRBJ1-3; D ambiguous. Per germline, CDR1 MNHNY and CDR2 SVGAGI (reference sequence). This CDR3 comprises 16 residues. V was cut by 0 bases and J by 0 bases, with 9 bases left in between. The CDR3 DNA reads TGTGCCAGCAGTTACTCGGAGTTTACCTCTGGAAACACCATATATTTT. It translates to CASSYSEFTSGNTIYF.

CDR3 DNA: TGCGCCAGCAGCATTGCGGGGGATAGGACAGATACGCAGTATTTT. Amino acid sequence: CASSIAGDRTDTQYF. This sequence joins TRBV5-1 and TRBJ2-3; 7 bases map to TRBD2. The trim removed 4 bases at V and 3 bases at J, leaving 8 bases unmatched. This CDR3 has 15 amino acids. Germline V gives CDR1 SGHRS, CDR2 YFSETQ.

The V and J genes are TRBV28 and TRBJ2-6, with D uncertain. The V gene's germline CDR1 is MDHEN and CDR2 SYDVKM. This CDR3 comprises 13 residues. Trimming pared 8 bases from V and 3 bases from J, leaving 8 bases between. CDR3 amino acids: CASLDIGANVLTF. CDR3 bases: TGTGCCAGCTTAGATATTGGGGCCAACGTCCTGACTTTC.

The chain has TRBV19 and TRBJ1-1; no firm D call. Trimming took 6 bases from V and 1 from J, leaving 9 bases between them. Germline CDR1 reads LNHDA; CDR2 reads SQIVND (reference sequence). This CDR3 is 13 amino acids long. CDR3 loop: CASRRQRNTEAFF. CDR3 coding DNA: TGTGCCAGTAGGAGGCAGCGGAACACTGAAGCTTTCTTT.

This clone was counted once. The chain recombines TRBV28 with TRBJ2-1, with 7 bases lining up with TRBD1. This CDR3 is 15 amino acids long. Germline values: CDR1 MDHEN, CDR2 SYDVKM. V lost 2 bases, J lost 3 bases, and 4 bases stayed unmatched. The CDR3 region is CASSLIGGYYNEQFF. In DNA, the CDR3 is TGTGCCAGCAGTTTAATAGGGGGCTACTACAATGAGCAGTTCTTC.

This clone has just a few counts. The chain couples TRBV5-6 to TRBJ1-1; TRBD1 aligns across 10 bases. This CDR3 is built from 16 residues. Germline V lookup: CDR1 SGHDT, CDR2 YYEEEE. The junction had 4 bases not matched to a gene; V was cut back by 1 base and J by 1 base. CDR3: CASSLLWDRGNTEAFF. The DNA for the CDR3 is TGTGCCAGCAGCTTGCTCTGGGACAGGGGGAACACTGAAGCTTTCTTT.

Only one count was recorded for this clone. The rearrangement uses TRBV2 and TRBJ1-2; TRBD1 matches at 11 bases. V lost 4 bases to trimming and J lost 5 bases; unmatched junction nucleotides: 3. The CDR3 has 14 amino acids. Germline V gene lookup returns CDR1 SNHLY and CDR2 FYNNEI. CDR3 sequence (DNA): TGTGCCAGCAGTGGGACAGGGGGCTGGTATGGCTACACCTTC. This codes for CASSGTGGWYGYTF.